These 13 T cell receptor beta chains came from one sample sequenced in a study of identifying expanded T cells in peripheral blood. The method was immunoSEQ multiplex PCR; TCRdb's version includes in-frame clones alone and lacks a portion of them. Of 100,000 or so clones in the sample, around 88% were seen once. Input material: blood. Receptor source: a person between 18 and 69 years old in good health.

To note about this clone: Other DNA sequences in this specimen translate into the identical CDR3. The CDR3 here is CASRQGPYEQYF. In DNA form, the CDR3 reads TGTGCCAGCAGGCAGGGTCCCTACGAGCAGTACTTC. The chain carries TRBV28 and TRBJ2-7; the D gene is possibly TRBD1 (5 bases). The CDR3 contains 12 residues. V lost 6 bases, J lost 2 bases, and 8 bases lay in between. Germline CDR1 reads MDHEN; CDR2 reads SYDVKM.

This chain links TRBV27 with TRBJ2-3; D might be TRBD1 or TRBD2, each matching 5 bases. With 3 bases removed from V and 0 bases from J, the gap between germline ends came to 22 bases. Germline loops: CDR1 MNHEY, CDR2 SMNVEV (reference sequence). The CDR3 consists of 19 residues. The DNA for the CDR3 is TGTGCCAGCAGTTTCCGGGGACCACAAAGCTACTATAGCACAGATACGCAGTATTTT. It specifies CASSFRGPQSYYSTDTQYF.

The rearrangement joins TRBV7-9 to TRBJ1-5; D remains ambiguous. CDR1 and CDR2 from the germline V gene are SEHNR and FQNEAQ (reference sequence). CDR3 length: 12 residues. Deletions cut 1 base from V and 4 bases from J, with 2 bases between. CDR3 region: CASSLGNQPQHF. The CDR3 DNA reads TGTGCCAGCAGCTTAGGGAATCAGCCCCAGCATTTT.

This clone was seen once. The rearrangement links TRBV6-6 to TRBJ2-5; 9 nucleotides agree with TRBD1. The V gene end was trimmed by 2 bases and the J gene end by 3 bases; junction bases not matched to a gene: 7. The germline CDR1 and CDR2 sequences are MNHNY and SVGAGI (reference sequence). The CDR3 length is 16 residues. CDR3 DNA: TGTGCCAGCAGTTACCGTGTCGGGGACAGGGAAGAGACCCAGTACTTC. Translating gives CASSYRVGDREETQYF.

V usage is TRBV2 and J usage is TRBJ2-1, with no clear D. The CDR3 extends over 11 amino acids. V was cut by 5 bases and J by 1 base, with 0 bases left in between. The germline V gene has CDR1 SNHLY and CDR2 FYNNEI. CDR3 amino acids: CASSSYNEQFF. The CDR3 nucleotides are TGTGCCAGCAGTTCCTACAATGAGCAGTTCTTC. Combining the CDR3 with reference TRBV2 and TRBJ2-1 gives the whole variable domain EPEVTQTPSHQVTQMGQEVILRCVPISNHLYFYWYRQILGQKVEFLVSFYNNEISEKSEIFDDQFSVERPDGSNFTLKIRSTKLEDSAMYFCASSSYNEQFFGPGTRLTVL.

This clone was found once. V gene TRBV7-8 combines with J gene TRBJ2-7; 9 nucleotides align to TRBD2. The V gene's germline CDR1 is SGHVS and CDR2 FQNEAQ. Losses at the gene ends were 3 bases for V and 3 bases for J; bases not matched to a gene: 9. The CDR3 is 16 residues long. The CDR3 DNA follows: TGTGCCAGCAGCTTTGGCAGCGGGGGGCGGATCTACGAGCAGTACTTC. Translating it yields CASSFGSGGRIYEQYF.

In the case of this clone: Within the sample, other DNA sequences also encode this same CDR3. This chain joins TRBV9 and TRBJ2-7; 13 bases match TRBD2. Trimming removed 3 bases from V and 0 bases from J; junction bases left unmatched: 9. Germline CDR1 and CDR2: SGDLS and YYNGEE. This CDR3 has 18 amino acids. CDR3 sequence reads: CASSGGTSGVPSSYEQYF. The CDR3 nucleotides read TGTGCCAGCAGCGGGGGGACTAGCGGGGTCCCAAGCTCCTACGAGCAGTACTTC.

The chain employs TRBV19 and TRBJ2-7; D gene unclear. V lost 3 bases and J 0 bases, leaving 9 bases between the germline ends. The CDR3 is 14 amino acids. The V gene's germline CDR1 is LNHDA and CDR2 SQIVND (reference sequence). DNA of the CDR3: TGTGCCAGTAGTATTTATACCGACTCCTACGAGCAGTACTTC. Protein sequence: CASSIYTDSYEQYF.

The CDR3 coding sequence is TGTGCCAGCAGCTTGGCGCAAGAGACCCAGTACTTC. Its protein is CASSLAQETQYF. The V call is TRBV11-2, the J call TRBJ2-5; D is ambiguous. Trimming shortened V by 3 bases and J by 2 bases, and 4 bases separated the two germline ends. The CDR3 runs 12 residues. Germline V CDR1 and CDR2: SGHAT, FQNNGV.

The chain links TRBV5-4 to TRBJ1-4, with TRBD1 as a possible D gene (6 bases). Germline CDR1 is SGHNT and CDR2 is YYREEE (reference sequence). The CDR3 is made up of 14 amino acids. V lost 2 bases to trimming and J lost 8 bases, with 13 bases between them. This CDR3 is CASSFDRTGEKLFF. CDR3 bases: TGTGCCAGCAGCTTTGACAGGACGGGAGAAAAACTGTTTTTT.

The genes are TRBV6-1 and TRBJ1-5; no reliable D call. V shed 0 bases and J shed 0 bases, with 9 bases lying between them. Germline V gene data show CDR1 as MNHNS and CDR2 as SASEGT. This CDR3 has 16 amino acids. This CDR3 reads CASSEAGEGSNQPQHF. CDR3 nucleotides: TGTGCCAGCAGTGAAGCTGGGGAGGGTAGCAATCAGCCCCAGCATTTT.

The genes are TRBV9 and TRBJ1-6; D not resolved. Germline CDR1 SGDLS, CDR2 YYNGEE. CDR3 length equals 13 residues. V lost 0 bases and J 12 bases, leaving 10 bases between the germline ends. The CDR3 loop is CASSVGQPGPLHF. Here the CDR3 DNA reads TGTGCCAGCAGCGTAGGGCAGCCGGGACCCCTCCACTTT. The entire variable domain, with the rest obtained from reference TRBV9 and TRBJ1-6, is as follows: DSGVTQTPKHLITATGQRVTLRCSPRSGDLSVYWYQQSLDQGLQFLIQYYNGEERAKGNILERFSAQQFPDLHSELNLSSLELGDSALYFCASSVGQPGPLHFGNGTRLTVT.

The V call is TRBV15, the J call TRBJ2-5; 10 bases line up with TRBD2. Unmatched junction bases numbered 8, after V lost 5 bases and J lost 2 bases. The CDR3 has 16 amino acids. Germline CDR1 LNHNV, CDR2 YYDKDF (reference sequence). The CDR3 loop is CATSEISGGIQETQYF. In nucleotides, the CDR3 is TGTGCCACCAGCGAGATTAGCGGGGGGATACAAGAGACCCAGTACTTC.